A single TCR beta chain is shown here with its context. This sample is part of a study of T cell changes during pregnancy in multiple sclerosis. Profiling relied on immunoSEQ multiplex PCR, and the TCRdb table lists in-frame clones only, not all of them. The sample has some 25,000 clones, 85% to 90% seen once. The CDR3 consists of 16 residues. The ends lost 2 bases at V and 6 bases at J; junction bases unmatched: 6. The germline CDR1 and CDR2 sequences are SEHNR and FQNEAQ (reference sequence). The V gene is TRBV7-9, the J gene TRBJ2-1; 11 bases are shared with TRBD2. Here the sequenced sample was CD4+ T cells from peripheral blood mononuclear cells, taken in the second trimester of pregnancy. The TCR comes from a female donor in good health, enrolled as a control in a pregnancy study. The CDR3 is CASSLPGLAELNEQFF. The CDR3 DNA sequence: TGTGCCAGCAGCTTACCGGGACTAGCGGAACTCAATGAGCAGTTCTTC.